A single sample gave rise to the 11 T cell receptor beta chains below, sequenced in a study of identical twins. TCRdb re-called the 5' RACE reads with MiXCR, one entry per CDR3 protein. The sample contains hundreds of thousands of distinct CDR3 sequences, 18% of which appear only once. This same sample was also part of a study on T cells expressing NK-cell markers.

Material: PBMCs. The origin of the receptors is a woman under 30 in good health.

This clonotype was counted ten times or more. The chain uses TRBV12-3 or TRBV12-4 and TRBJ2-1; D gene unclear. Trimming cost V 2 bases and J 9 bases, with 5 bases left between them. CDR3 length: 11 amino acids. Here the CDR3 reads CASSLSGEQFF. The CDR3 DNA sequence: TGTGCCAGCAGTTTATCGGGTGAGCAGTTCTTC.

The chain couples TRBV6-2 or TRBV6-3 to TRBJ2-7; TRBD1 matches at 9 bases. This CDR3 spans 16 amino acids. Germline values: CDR1 MNHEY, CDR2 SVGEGT. V gave up 0 bases and J gave up 3 bases; unmatched junction bases: 6. CDR3 sequence: CASSYSIPGQGYEQYF. The CDR3 DNA reads as TGTGCCAGCAGTTACTCGATCCCGGGACAGGGCTACGAGCAGTACTTC.

The chain employs TRBV29-1 and TRBJ2-6, with a weak D call TRBD2 (6 bases). The CDR3 length is 15 residues. Looked up from germline, CDR1 is SQVTM and CDR2 is ANQGSEA. V gave up 6 bases and J gave up 0 bases, with 12 bases separating them. The CDR3 DNA sequence: TGCAGCGTCTGGACGGGAGTCTCTGGGGCCAACGTCCTGACTTTC. It specifies CSVWTGVSGANVLTF. The full variable domain, completed using reference TRBV29-1 and TRBJ2-6, is SAVISQKPSRDICQRGTSLTIQCQVDSQVTMMFWYRQQPGQSLTLIATANQGSEATYESGFVIDKFPISRPNLTFSTLTVSNMSPEDSSIYLCSVWTGVSGANVLTFGAGSRLTVL.

This sequence joins TRBV7-2 and TRBJ2-1; the D is unclear. In germline, CDR1 is SGHTA, CDR2 FQGNSA. V dropped 5 bases and J dropped 0 bases, with 17 bases sitting between them. This CDR3 has 17 residues. This chain's CDR3 is CASSLSVYSSSYNEQFF. CDR3 nucleotide sequence: TGTGCCAGCAGCCTAAGCGTCTACTCTAGCTCCTACAATGAGCAGTTCTTC.

The genes are TRBV11-3 and TRBJ2-3; 7 nucleotides agree with TRBD1. CDR3 length: 15 amino acids. V was pared by 2 bases and J by 5 bases, with 7 bases of the junction left unmatched. Germline CDR1 and CDR2: SGHNT and YENEEA. The CDR3 DNA reads as TGTGCCAGCAGCTTATTACAGGGGCGGAAAGATACGCAGTATTTT. It specifies CASSLLQGRKDTQYF.

The rearrangement links TRBV5-1 to TRBJ2-1; 8 bases map to TRBD2. The CDR3 is 12 residues long. The V gene's germline CDR1 is SGHRS and CDR2 YFSETQ. V lost 4 bases, J lost 12 bases, and 6 bases stayed unmatched. CDR3 region: CASSTVAGSQFF. CDR3 bases: TGCGCCAGCAGCACCGTAGCGGGGTCGCAGTTCTTC.

This clonotype came up a few times. The chain carries TRBV10-3 and TRBJ2-1; 9 bases line up with TRBD2. V shed 6 bases and J 0 bases; nucleotides not matched to a gene: 12. Germline CDR1 ENHRY, CDR2 SYGVKD. This CDR3 spans 18 amino acids. The CDR3 coding sequence is TGTGCCATCAGGACGTCGCTAGCGGGATTGAGCTCCTACAATGAGCAGTTCTTC. Its protein product is CAIRTSLAGLSSYNEQFF.

V and J are TRBV6-1 and TRBJ1-2, with no clear D. The CDR3 spans 13 residues. The V gene lost 9 bases and the J gene lost 0 bases, with 11 bases spanning the gap. The germline gives CDR1 MNHNS, CDR2 SASEGT. CDR3 coding DNA: TGTGCCAGTAAAGACTTTGCTAACTATGGCTACACCTTC. Its translation: CASKDFANYGYTF.

The chain carries TRBV6-1 and TRBJ2-1; D gene uncertain. The V gene's germline CDR1 is MNHNS and CDR2 SASEGT. With 5 bases removed from V and 0 bases from J, the gap between germline ends came to 11 bases. The CDR3 loop spans 15 amino acids. CDR3 nucleotides: TGTGCCAGCAGTCGACGTCAAAGCTCCTACAATGAGCAGTTCTTC. Encoded protein: CASSRRQSSYNEQFF.

This clonotype was counted only a few times. The gene calls are TRBV7-6 and TRBJ2-1; TRBD2 matches 8 bases. The CDR3 is 18 residues long. V dropped 5 bases and J dropped 1; count of bases not matched to a gene: 13. The germline CDR1 and CDR2 sequences are SGHVS and FNYEAQ. This chain's CDR3 is CASSPSSLAAPSYNEQFF. For the CDR3, the DNA is TGTGCCAGCAGCCCAAGCTCACTAGCGGCACCGTCCTACAATGAGCAGTTCTTC.

This clonotype was detected only a few times. The chain is built from TRBV9 and TRBJ2-1; TRBD1 is a possible D gene (5 bases). The CDR3 covers 13 residues. V lost 6 bases to trimming and J lost 9 bases, with 16 bases between them. Germline loops: CDR1 SGDLS, CDR2 YYNGEE. This CDR3 reads CASTPEGAAEQFF. Written as DNA, the CDR3 is TGTGCCAGCACGCCGGAAGGGGCGGCTGAGCAGTTCTTC.